Detailed here is one T cell receptor (beta chain). The sample belongs to a study of T cell responses to AZD1222 COVID-19 vaccine. About the study: Combined were second doses at about 4 or about 12 weeks.

Here immunoSEQ multiplex PCR was the method, and the copy in TCRdb shows in-frame clones only, minus some. This table has approximately 140,000 clones, around 89% appearing once. CDR3 length: 13 residues. Looked up from germline, CDR1 is MNHEY and CDR2 is SVGAGI. V was shortened by 0 bases and J by 7 bases, with 6 bases between the two germline ends. The sample in question was peripheral blood, obtained on day 0 of AZD1222 vaccination. This chain joins TRBV6-5 and TRBJ2-2, with D uncertain. The TCR comes from an adult in good health. This chain's CDR3 is CASSYSTGGELFF. DNA for the CDR3: TGTGCCAGCAGTTACTCGACGGGCGGGGAGCTGTTTTTT.